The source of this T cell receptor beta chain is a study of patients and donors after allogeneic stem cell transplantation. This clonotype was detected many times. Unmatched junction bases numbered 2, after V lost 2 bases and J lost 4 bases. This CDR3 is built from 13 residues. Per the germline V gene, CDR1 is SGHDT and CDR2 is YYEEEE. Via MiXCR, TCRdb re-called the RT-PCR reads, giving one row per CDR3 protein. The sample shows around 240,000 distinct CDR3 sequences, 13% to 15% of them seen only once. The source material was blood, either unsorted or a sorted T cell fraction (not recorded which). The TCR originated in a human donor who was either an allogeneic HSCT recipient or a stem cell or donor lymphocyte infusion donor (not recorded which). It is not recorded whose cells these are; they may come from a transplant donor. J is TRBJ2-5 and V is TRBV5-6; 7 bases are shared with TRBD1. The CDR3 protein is CASSFRDRETQYF. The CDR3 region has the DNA TGTGCCAGCAGCTTCCGGGACAGAGAGACCCAGTACTTC.